This T cell receptor beta chain was documented in a study of sequential checkpoint blockade in melanoma. In the study overall: Arm A got nivolumab then ipilimumab; arm B the reverse, 1:1.

This table comes from immunoSEQ multiplex PCR, and its TCRdb copy is limited to in-frame clones, with some not included. The sample lists 30,000 to 45,000 clones, around nine tenths occurring once. The treatment was: randomized to nivolumab then ipilimumab (arm A) or the reverse (arm B). None of the patients previously received DNA-damaging chemotherapy. PBMC sorting kept live CD3+CD8+ cells without CD19 or CD56. Trimming removed 4 bases from V and 3 bases from J; junction bases left unmatched: 6. Germline V CDR1 and CDR2: SGDLS, YYNGEE. The CDR3 runs to 15 residues. Sequenced here: CD8+ T cells sorted from blood (inferred from file names), sampled from a patient given nivolumab and ipilimumab in sequence. V and J are TRBV9 and TRBJ2-5, with TRBD1 identical over 10 bases. The clonotype was recovered from a human donor with melanoma. The CDR3 is CASSKGTGEKETQYF. CDR3 nucleotide sequence: TGTGCCAGCAGCAAAGGGACAGGGGAAAAAGAGACCCAGTACTTC.